A selection of T cell receptor beta chains follows, all from one sample in a study of blood T cell repertoires in COVID-19. Profiling relied on immunoSEQ multiplex PCR, and the TCRdb table lists in-frame clones only, not all of them. The sample holds about 200,000 clones, less than 90% seen once. Sample: peripheral blood. Receptors originate from a woman aged 70-85 years with acute or convalescent COVID-19. Each CDR3 is given without its conserved first and last residue. The D gene is left open where the match is weak.

j_call: TRBJ1-2
v_call: TRBV4-2
d_call: -
cdr3_aa: ASSPLGEGGGYT

j_call: TRBJ1-1
v_call: TRBV7-8
d_call: TRBD1
cdr3_aa: ASSFRRWDSGTEAF

j_call: TRBJ1-1
v_call: TRBV9
d_call: -
cdr3_aa: ASSVGGTMNTEAF

j_call: TRBJ1-1
v_call: TRBV5-4
d_call: -
cdr3_aa: ASSLRDLEAF

j_call: TRBJ2-2
v_call: TRBV10-3
d_call: TRBD1
cdr3_aa: AISEYDRAGELF

j_call: TRBJ2-3
v_call: TRBV5-1
d_call: TRBD2
cdr3_aa: ASSKIAGALTDTQY

j_call: TRBJ2-5
v_call: TRBV18
d_call: TRBD2
cdr3_aa: ASSPRVAGGTETQY

j_call: TRBJ2-2
v_call: TRBV28
d_call: TRBD1
cdr3_aa: ATSPGDRDTGELF

j_call: TRBJ2-7
v_call: TRBV11-2
d_call: -
cdr3_aa: ASSSRAYGVEEQY

j_call: TRBJ1-4
v_call: TRBV15
d_call: -
cdr3_aa: ATSPNTGTKLF

j_call: TRBJ2-2
v_call: TRBV6-2/TRBV6-3
d_call: -
cdr3_aa: ASSYVGITGELF

j_call: TRBJ1-1
v_call: TRBV18
d_call: -
cdr3_aa: ASLSRVDTEAF

j_call: TRBJ2-2
v_call: TRBV6-5
d_call: -
cdr3_aa: ASSYFQGGTGELF

j_call: TRBJ1-6
v_call: TRBV2
d_call: TRBD1
cdr3_aa: ASNGGTGNSPLH

j_call: TRBJ2-5
v_call: TRBV4-2
d_call: TRBD2
cdr3_aa: ASSQDRLAGGTQY

j_call: TRBJ2-7
v_call: TRBV7-2
d_call: -
cdr3_aa: ASSPSQGRSYEQY